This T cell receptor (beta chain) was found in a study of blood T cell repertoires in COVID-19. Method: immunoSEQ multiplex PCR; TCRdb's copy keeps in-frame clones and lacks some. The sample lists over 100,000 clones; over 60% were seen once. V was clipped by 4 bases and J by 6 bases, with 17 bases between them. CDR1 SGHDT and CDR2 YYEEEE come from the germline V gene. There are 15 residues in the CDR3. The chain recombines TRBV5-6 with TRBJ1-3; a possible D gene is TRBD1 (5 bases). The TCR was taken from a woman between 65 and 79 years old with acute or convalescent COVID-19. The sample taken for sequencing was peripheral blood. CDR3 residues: CASSPTRRDENTIYF. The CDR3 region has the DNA TGTGCCAGCAGCCCCACCAGGAGGGACGAAAACACCATATATTTT.